This T cell receptor (beta chain) derives from a study of T-cell reconstitution after alpha-beta-depleted transplantation in children (dated by TCRdb to about 2016). General notes on the study: Using TCR repertoire profiling, the study followed T-cell immune reconstitution in a quantitative way in children after TCRalphabeta/CD19-depleted allogeneic hematopoietic cell transplantation.

In this sample, this clonotype turned up a few times. Its antigen remains unidentified. A junction end diverges from the germline sequence, so it may reflect a read error. What the work shows at the level of the full study, not this receptor alone: Apparently early alphabetaT-cell count recovery about two months after transplant reportedly relied on only several hundred rapidly expanded clones derived from non-depleted graft cells. In some patients, the high TCRbeta diversity seen at day 60 was put down to recipient T cells and intrathymic progenitors that had survived conditioning. Over the following months the frequencies of hyperexpanded clones went down, and after one year T-cell counts and TCRbeta diversity were mostly credited to newly produced T cells.

This sample's treatment or condition label indicates: allogeneic hematopoietic cell transplantation with graft depleted of TCRalphabeta T cells and CD19 B cells. TCRalphabeta/CD19-depleted allogeneic hematopoietic cell grafts were given to the transplant recipients, all of whom were children. The germline V gene encodes CDR1 SEHNR and CDR2 FQNEAQ (reference sequence). The CDR3 goes from the cysteine to the phenylalanine over 13 residues. Only the CDR3 region is kept as DNA, spanning 39 bases read in frame from base 1. The library was built by means of PCR. This sample was sequenced with an Illumina HiSeq 2500. TCR libraries were prepared with molecular barcoding, using unique molecular identifiers to normalize TCRbeta repertoire quantification. TCRdb took the public reads, trimmed them with fastp at Q25, ran MiXCR for clone calling and kept in-frame beta chains. For every CDR3 protein sequence, its rows merge into one entry that carries the most common genes and DNA. The sample data list about a million distinct CDR3 sequences, and around 30% of these were observed just once. Under 30% of the sample lies in the top ten.

The rearranged chain carries TRBV7-9 and TRBJ2-1; TRBD2 is perhaps the D gene, given 5 matching bases. The receptor comes from a boy in the first two years of life who had a stem cell transplant for SCID, so the T cells may come from the graft donor. The specimen was PBMCs, mostly from graft donor cells, collected 360 days after TCRalphabeta/CD19-depleted stem cell transplant. CDR3 reads: CASTLTGSGEQFF. Read as DNA, the sequence is TGTGCCAGCACCTTAACGGGGAGCGGTGAGCAGTTCTTC.